What follows are 3 T cell receptor beta chains derived from one specimen sequenced in a study of technical replicates of blood from a handful of donors. Only in-frame clones appear in the TCRdb table, and some are missing; sequencing was by immunoSEQ multiplex PCR. The sample consists of more than 90,000 clones, approximately 95% of them appearing once. Sequences were obtained from T cells isolated from PBMCs. These receptor sequences come from a human donor in good health.

The DNA for the CDR3 is TGTGCCAGCAGTGATTTGGAGGTCAACCTCTACGAGCAGTACTTC. Amino acid sequence: CASSDLEVNLYEQYF. The rearrangement links TRBV25-1 to TRBJ2-7; tentatively, D is TRBD2 (5 bases). From germline, CDR1 is MGHDK and CDR2 SYGVNS. V lost 3 bases and J lost 3, with 15 bases in between. The CDR3 sequence is 15 residues long.

The chain combines TRBV5-4 with TRBJ2-2; weak D call: TRBD2 (5 bases). Germline lookup yields CDR1 SGHNT and CDR2 YYREEE (reference sequence). The V end lost 0 bases, the J end lost 0 bases, and 15 bases lay between the germline ends. This CDR3 has 18 amino acids. The CDR3 here is CASSLEDGGRPNTGELFF. Here the CDR3 DNA reads TGTGCCAGCAGCTTGGAGGACGGAGGACGCCCGAACACCGGGGAGCTGTTTTTT.

The J gene is TRBJ1-4, the V gene TRBV6-4; D remains unclear. Germline V lookup: CDR1 MRHNA, CDR2 SNTAGT. V lost 5 bases and J 4 bases, leaving 14 bases between the germline ends. The CDR3 loop spans 15 amino acids. The CDR3 DNA is TGTGCCAGCAGTCGCGACACTGCTATTAATGAAAAACTGTTTTTT. This gives the protein CASSRDTAINEKLFF.